What follows describes a single TCR beta chain. Antigen: not known. This PCR relied on a set of 60 Vbeta primers and 13 Jbeta primers. The protocol was immunoSEQ multiplex PCR, while the TCRdb copy is restricted to in-frame clones and leaves out a portion. In the table there are approximately 53,000 clones, about three quarters of which are singletons. CDR1 and CDR2 (germline): SGHRS, YFSETQ. Trimming removed 3 bases from V and 2 bases from J; junction bases left unmatched: 1. This CDR3 region has 15 residues. This sample is drawn from a study of cytomegalovirus exposure and HLA in healthy donors. Study outcomes and limitations: Later, TCR association rates were found to vary by HLA locus, highest for DRB1 and lowest for HLA-C. Cytomegalovirus-associated TCR beta chains were listed, numbering roughly 150. A previous analysis found most TCR beta V segments productive roughly 90% or roughly 30% of the time. Rarity held for most TCR sequences, but there were some public TCRs that occurred in many donors.

Input material: PBMCs. The rearrangement links TRBV5-1 to TRBJ2-7; 14 nucleotides align to TRBD2. The receptor was isolated from a middle-aged woman in good health and CMV-seropositive. The CDR3 loop is CASSSGLAGAYEQYF. DNA for the CDR3: TGCGCCAGCAGCTCGGGACTAGCGGGAGCCTACGAGCAGTACTTC.